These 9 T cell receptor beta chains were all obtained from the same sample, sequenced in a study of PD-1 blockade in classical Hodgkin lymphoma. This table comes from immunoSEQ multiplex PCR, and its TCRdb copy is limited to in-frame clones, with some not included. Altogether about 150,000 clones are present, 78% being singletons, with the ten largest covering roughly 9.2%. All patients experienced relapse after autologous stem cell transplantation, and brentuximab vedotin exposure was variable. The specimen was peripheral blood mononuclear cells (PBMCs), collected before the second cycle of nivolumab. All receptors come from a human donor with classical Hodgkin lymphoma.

CDR3 DNA sequence: TGTGCCAGCAAGTGGGACGGGGAAAAACTGTTTTTT. Translation: CASKWDGEKLFF. The chain has TRBV2 and TRBJ1-4; weak D call: TRBD1 (5 bases). This CDR3 spans 12 amino acids. Trimming removed 7 bases from V and 8 bases from J, with 11 bases in between. The V gene's germline CDR1 is SNHLY and CDR2 FYNNEI.

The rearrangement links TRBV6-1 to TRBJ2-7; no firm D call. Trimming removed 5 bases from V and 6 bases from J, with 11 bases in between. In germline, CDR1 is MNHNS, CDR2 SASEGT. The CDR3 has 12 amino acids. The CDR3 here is CASSSDIGEQYF. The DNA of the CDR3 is TGTGCCAGCAGTTCAGACATCGGCGAGCAGTACTTC.

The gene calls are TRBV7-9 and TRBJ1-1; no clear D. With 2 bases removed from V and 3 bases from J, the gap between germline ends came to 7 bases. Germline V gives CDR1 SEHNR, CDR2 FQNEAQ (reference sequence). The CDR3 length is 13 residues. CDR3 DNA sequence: TGTGCCAGCAGCTTAAAATGGGACACTGAAGCTTTCTTT. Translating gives CASSLKWDTEAFF.

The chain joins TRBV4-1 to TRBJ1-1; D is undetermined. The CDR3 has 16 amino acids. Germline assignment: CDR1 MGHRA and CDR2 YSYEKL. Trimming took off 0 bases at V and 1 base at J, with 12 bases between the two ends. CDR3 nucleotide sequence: TGCGCCAGCAGCCAAGATCAATTGTGGCCGAACACTGAAGCTTTCTTT. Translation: CASSQDQLWPNTEAFF.

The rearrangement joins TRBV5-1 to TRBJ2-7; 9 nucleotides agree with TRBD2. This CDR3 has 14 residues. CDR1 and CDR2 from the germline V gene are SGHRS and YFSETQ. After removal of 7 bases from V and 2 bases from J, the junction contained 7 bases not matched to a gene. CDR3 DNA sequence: TGCGCCAGCGGACCGACTAGCGGAACCTACGAGCAGTACTTC. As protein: CASGPTSGTYEQYF.

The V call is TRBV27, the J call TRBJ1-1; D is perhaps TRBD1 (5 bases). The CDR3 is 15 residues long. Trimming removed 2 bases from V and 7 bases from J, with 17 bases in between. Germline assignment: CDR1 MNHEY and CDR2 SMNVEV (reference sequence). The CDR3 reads CASSLTVHGQGEAFF. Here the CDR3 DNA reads TGTGCCAGCAGTTTAACTGTCCACGGGCAGGGTGAAGCTTTCTTT.

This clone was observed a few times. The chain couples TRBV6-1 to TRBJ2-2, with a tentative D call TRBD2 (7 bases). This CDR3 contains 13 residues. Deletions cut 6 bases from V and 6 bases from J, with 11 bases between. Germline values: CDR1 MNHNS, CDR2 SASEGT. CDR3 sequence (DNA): TGTGCCAGCAGAAAAGGGGGGGCCGGGGAGCTGTTTTTT. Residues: CASRKGGAGELFF.

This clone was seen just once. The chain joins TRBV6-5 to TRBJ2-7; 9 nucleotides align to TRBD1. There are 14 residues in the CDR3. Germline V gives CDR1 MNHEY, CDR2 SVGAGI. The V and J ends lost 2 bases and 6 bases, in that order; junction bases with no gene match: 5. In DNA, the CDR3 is TGTGCCAGCAGTTACGGGACAGGGTTTGGCGAGCAGTACTTC. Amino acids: CASSYGTGFGEQYF.

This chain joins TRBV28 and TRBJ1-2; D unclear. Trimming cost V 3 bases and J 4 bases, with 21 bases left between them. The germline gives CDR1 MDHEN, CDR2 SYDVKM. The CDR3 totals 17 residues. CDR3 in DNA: TGTGCCAGCAGTTTGGGAGGTTTAGCTGGGCACGGCTATGGCTACACCTTC. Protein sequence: CASSLGGLAGHGYGYTF.